What follows describes a single T cell receptor beta chain. This sample is drawn from a study of CD8+ T cells in alopecia areata. As for the study in general: Treated patients were given 5 to 10 mg oral tofacitinib twice daily.

The treatment: oral pan-JAK inhibitor, 5-10 mg twice daily. Peripheral blood and lesional scalp punch biopsies came from alopecia areata patients. PBMCs, the starting material, were the source of sorted CD4+ and CD8+ T cells. In each case, RNA was isolated and then reverse transcribed into cDNA as the sequencing template. Measured with immunoSEQ multiplex PCR; TCRdb has only the in-frame clones, and not every one. The sample lists over 150,000 clones, roughly 60% occurring once. Germline V gene data show CDR1 as SGHTA and CDR2 as FQGTGA. The CDR3 is 13 amino acids. Trimming pared 1 base from V and 5 bases from J, leaving 8 bases between.

This chain uses TRBV7-3 with TRBJ2-5; D might be TRBD2 (6 bases). The material sequenced was CD4+ T cells sorted from blood, taken at week 24, from a patient treated with tofacitinib. The sequence was obtained from a human donor with alopecia areata. The CDR3 DNA sequence: TGTGCCAGCAGCTTAAGGGACTGGGAGACCCAGTACTTC. Amino acids: CASSLRDWETQYF.